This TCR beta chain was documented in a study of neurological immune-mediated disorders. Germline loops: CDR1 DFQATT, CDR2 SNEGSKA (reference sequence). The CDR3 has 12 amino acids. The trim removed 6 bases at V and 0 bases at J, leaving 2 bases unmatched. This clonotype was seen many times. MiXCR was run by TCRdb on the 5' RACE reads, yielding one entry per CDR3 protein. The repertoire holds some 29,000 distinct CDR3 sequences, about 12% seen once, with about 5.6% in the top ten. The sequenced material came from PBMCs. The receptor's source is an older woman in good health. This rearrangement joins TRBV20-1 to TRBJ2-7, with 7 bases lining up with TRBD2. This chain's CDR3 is CSAGGGSYEQYF. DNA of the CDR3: TGCAGTGCGGGGGGGGGCTCCTACGAGCAGTACTTC.